This T cell receptor (beta chain) was profiled in a study of blood T cells in healthy people across ages. Findings of the study overall: Older individuals had lower TCR beta diversity per million T cells (the decline was roughly linear).

Germline trimming cut 8 bases from V and 2 bases from J; bases unmatched to any gene: 5. The CDR3 totals 14 residues. Germline V gene sequence: CDR1 ENHRY, CDR2 SYGVKD. A word on this clonotype: Its antigen is undetermined.

PCR was performed a second time for roughly 6 to 12 cycles using a sample-barcoded 5' primer and a J-beta primer mix. MiXCR, run by TCRdb on the 5' RACE reads, gives a single entry per CDR3 protein. The sample carries about 970,000 distinct CDR3 sequences, about 51% recorded once. The material sequenced was blood. The V call is TRBV10-3, the J call TRBJ2-5, with 10 bases matching TRBD2. The clonotype was recovered from a woman aged 55 to 70 in good health. DNA for the CDR3: TGTGCCATCTCTAGCGGGAGTGGTCAAGAGACCCAGTACTTC. This sequence encodes CAISSGSGQETQYF.